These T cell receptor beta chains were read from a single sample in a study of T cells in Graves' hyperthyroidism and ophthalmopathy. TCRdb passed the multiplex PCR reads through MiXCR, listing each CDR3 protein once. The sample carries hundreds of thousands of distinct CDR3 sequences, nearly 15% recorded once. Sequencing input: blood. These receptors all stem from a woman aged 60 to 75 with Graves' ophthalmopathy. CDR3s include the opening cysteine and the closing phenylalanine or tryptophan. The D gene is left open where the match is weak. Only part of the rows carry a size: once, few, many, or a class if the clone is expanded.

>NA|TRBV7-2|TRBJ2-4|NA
CASSLRYAGENIQYF
TGTGCCAGCAGCTTAAGATATGCAGGAGAAAACATTCAGTACTTC
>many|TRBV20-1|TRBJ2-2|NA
CSARPEIATGELFF
TGCAGTGCCCGACCCGAAATTGCCACCGGGGAGCTGTTTTTT
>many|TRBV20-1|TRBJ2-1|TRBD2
CSATGTSGNVGNEQFF
TGCAGTGCGACAGGGACTAGCGGGAACGTGGGGAATGAGCAGTTCTTC
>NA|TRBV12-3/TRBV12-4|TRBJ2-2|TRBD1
CASSRPDRTGELFF
TGTGCCAGCAGTAGGCCGGACAGGACCGGGGAGCTGTTTTTT
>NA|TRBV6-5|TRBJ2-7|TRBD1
CASSYSDRAYEQYF
TGTGCCAGCAGTTACTCTGACAGGGCCTACGAGCAGTACTTC
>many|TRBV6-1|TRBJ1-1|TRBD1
CASNLSGGGTEAFF
TGTGCCAGCAATCTTTCAGGGGGCGGCACTGAAGCTTTCTTT
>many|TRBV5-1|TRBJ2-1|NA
CASSLGGPPNNEQFF
TGCGCCAGCAGCTTAGGAGGGCCACCGAATAATGAGCAGTTCTTC
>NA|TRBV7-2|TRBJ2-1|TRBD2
CASSPILIAGGPNNEQFF
TGTGCCAGCAGCCCGATCCTGATAGCGGGAGGGCCTAACAATGAGCAGTTCTTC
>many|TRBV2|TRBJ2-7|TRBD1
CASSRDRDLEQYF
TGTGCCAGCAGTAGAGACAGGGATTTGGAGCAGTACTTC
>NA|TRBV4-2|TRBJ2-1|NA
CASSQDGGISYNEQFF
TGTGCCAGCAGCCAAGACGGGGGCATATCCTACAATGAGCAGTTCTTC
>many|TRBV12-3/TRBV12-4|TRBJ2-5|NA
CASSFPLPVGQETQYF
TGTGCCAGCAGTTTCCCCCTCCCGGTGGGGCAAGAGACCCAGTACTTC
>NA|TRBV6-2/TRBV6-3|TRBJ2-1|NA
CASTRPGINNEQFF
TGTGCCAGCACCCGACCGGGCATAAACAATGAGCAGTTCTTC
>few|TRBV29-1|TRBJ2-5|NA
CSVAGDPQSETQYF
TGCAGCGTTGCGGGGGATCCTCAGTCGGAGACCCAGTACTTC
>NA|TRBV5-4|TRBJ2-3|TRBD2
CASSFWAGGRKTDTQYF
TGTGCCAGCAGCTTCTGGGCGGGAGGGCGTAAGACAGATACGCAGTATTTT
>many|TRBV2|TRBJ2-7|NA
CASRDANTYEQYF
TGTGCCAGCAGGGACGCCAACACCTACGAGCAGTACTTC
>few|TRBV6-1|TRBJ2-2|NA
CASNYKGELFF
TGTGCCAGCAACTATAAAGGGGAGCTGTTTTTT
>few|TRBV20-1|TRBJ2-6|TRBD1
CSARGQGAGGANVLTF
TGCAGTGCTAGAGGACAGGGGGCAGGTGGGGCCAACGTCCTGACTTTC
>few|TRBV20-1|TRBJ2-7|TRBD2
CSADPIAGGDYEQYF
TGCAGTGCTGACCCCATAGCGGGAGGGGACTACGAGCAGTACTTC
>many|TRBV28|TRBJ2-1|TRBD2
CASSLRASGEDEQFF
TGTGCCAGCAGTTTGAGGGCTAGCGGAGAAGATGAGCAGTTCTTC
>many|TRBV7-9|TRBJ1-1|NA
CASSLKTGQNTEAFF
TGTGCCAGCAGCTTAAAAACAGGGCAGAACACTGAAGCTTTCTTT
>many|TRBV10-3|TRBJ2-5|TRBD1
CAISDRDRGRRETQYF
TGTGCCATCAGTGATCGGGACAGGGGGCGCAGGGAGACCCAGTACTTC
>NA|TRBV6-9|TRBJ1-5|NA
CASSFRVEDQPQHF
TGTGCCAGCAGTTTCCGGGTAGAGGATCAGCCCCAGCATTTT
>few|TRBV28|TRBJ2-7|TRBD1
CASSLLGLRTGSSYKQYF
TGTGCCAGCAGTTTGTTGGGGTTGCGGACAGGGAGCTCCTACAAGCAGTACTTC
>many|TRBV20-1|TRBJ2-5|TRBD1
CSASWDRGKETQYF
TGCAGTGCTTCCTGGGACAGGGGGAAAGAGACCCAGTACTTC
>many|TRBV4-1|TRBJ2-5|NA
CASSQGGPYQETQYF
TGCGCCAGCAGCCAAGGAGGCCCGTACCAAGAGACCCAGTACTTC
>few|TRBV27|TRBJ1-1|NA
CASSLTGWATEAFF
TGTGCCAGCAGTTTAACAGGGTGGGCCACTGAAGCTTTCTTT
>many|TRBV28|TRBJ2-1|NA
CASSQGLPYNEQFF
TGTGCCAGCAGTCAAGGGCTACCTTACAATGAGCAGTTCTTC
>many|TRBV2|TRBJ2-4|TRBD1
CASSDTGQGSKNIQYF
TGTGCCAGCAGTGACACGGGACAGGGGAGCAAAAACATTCAGTACTTC
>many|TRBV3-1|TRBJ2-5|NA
CASSQGPAGETQYF
TGTGCCAGCAGCCAAGGTCCAGCTGGAGAGACCCAGTACTTC